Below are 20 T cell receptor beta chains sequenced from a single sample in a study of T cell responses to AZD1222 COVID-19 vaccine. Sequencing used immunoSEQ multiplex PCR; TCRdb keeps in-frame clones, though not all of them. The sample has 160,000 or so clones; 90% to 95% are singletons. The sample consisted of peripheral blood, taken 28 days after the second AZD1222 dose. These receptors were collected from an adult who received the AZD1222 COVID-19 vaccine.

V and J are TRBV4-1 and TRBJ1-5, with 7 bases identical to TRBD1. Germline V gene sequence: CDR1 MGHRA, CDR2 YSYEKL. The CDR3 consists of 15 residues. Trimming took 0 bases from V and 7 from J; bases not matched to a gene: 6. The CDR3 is CASSQDRGGSQPQHF. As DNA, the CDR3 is TGCGCCAGCAGCCAAGACAGGGGGGGAAGCCAGCCCCAGCATTTT.

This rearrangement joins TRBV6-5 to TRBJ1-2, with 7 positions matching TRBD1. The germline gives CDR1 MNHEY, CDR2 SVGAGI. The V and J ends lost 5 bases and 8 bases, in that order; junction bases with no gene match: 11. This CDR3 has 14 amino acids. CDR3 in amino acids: CASSTMGGTDGYTF. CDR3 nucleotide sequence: TGTGCCAGCAGTACGATGGGTGGGACAGACGGCTACACCTTC.

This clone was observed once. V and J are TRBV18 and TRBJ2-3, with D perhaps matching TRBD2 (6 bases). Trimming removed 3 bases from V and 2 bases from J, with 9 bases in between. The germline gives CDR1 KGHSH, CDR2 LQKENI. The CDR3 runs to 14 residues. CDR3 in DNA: TGTGCCAGCTCACCTCGCGGGGCCACAGATACGCAGTATTTT. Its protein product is CASSPRGATDTQYF.

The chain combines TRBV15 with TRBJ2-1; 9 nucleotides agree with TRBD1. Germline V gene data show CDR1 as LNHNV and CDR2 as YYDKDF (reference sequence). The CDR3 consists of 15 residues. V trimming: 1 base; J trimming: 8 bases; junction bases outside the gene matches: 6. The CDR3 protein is CATSRGGQGRDEQFF. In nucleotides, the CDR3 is TGTGCCACCAGCAGAGGGGGACAGGGAAGGGATGAGCAGTTCTTC.

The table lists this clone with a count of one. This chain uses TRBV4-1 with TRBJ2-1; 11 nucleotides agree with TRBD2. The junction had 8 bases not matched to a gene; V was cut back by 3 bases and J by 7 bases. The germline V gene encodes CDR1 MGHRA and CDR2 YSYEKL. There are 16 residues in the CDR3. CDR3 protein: CASSQGLAGGRNEQFF. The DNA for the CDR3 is TGCGCCAGCAGCCAGGGGCTAGCGGGGGGTAGAAATGAGCAGTTCTTC.

The CDR3 region is CASSYRQGGEKLFF. CDR3 in DNA: TGTGCCAGCAGTTACAGACAGGGAGGTGAAAAACTGTTTTTT. This rearrangement joins TRBV6-5 to TRBJ1-4; 7 nucleotides match TRBD1. This CDR3 spans 14 amino acids. Germline V lookup: CDR1 MNHEY, CDR2 SVGAGI. Germline trimming cut 2 bases from V and 7 bases from J; bases unmatched to any gene: 4.

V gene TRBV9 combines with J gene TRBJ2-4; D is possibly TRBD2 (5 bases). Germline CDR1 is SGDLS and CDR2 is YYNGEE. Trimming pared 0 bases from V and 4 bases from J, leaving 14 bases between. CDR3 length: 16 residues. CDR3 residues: CASSVGESWVKNIQYF. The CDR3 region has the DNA TGTGCCAGCAGCGTAGGGGAGTCGTGGGTAAAAAACATTCAGTACTTC.

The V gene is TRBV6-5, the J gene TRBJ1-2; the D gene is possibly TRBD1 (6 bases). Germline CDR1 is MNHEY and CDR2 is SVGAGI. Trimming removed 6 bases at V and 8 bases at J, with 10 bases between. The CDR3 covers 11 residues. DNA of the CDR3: TGTGCCAGCAGGGTCGGACAGGGCTACACCTTC. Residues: CASRVGQGYTF.

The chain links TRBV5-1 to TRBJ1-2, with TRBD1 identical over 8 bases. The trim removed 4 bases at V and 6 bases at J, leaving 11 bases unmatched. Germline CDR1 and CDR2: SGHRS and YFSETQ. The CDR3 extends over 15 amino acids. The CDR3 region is CASSPTGGTRNGYTF. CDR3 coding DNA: TGCGCCAGCAGCCCAACAGGGGGAACGAGGAATGGCTACACCTTC.

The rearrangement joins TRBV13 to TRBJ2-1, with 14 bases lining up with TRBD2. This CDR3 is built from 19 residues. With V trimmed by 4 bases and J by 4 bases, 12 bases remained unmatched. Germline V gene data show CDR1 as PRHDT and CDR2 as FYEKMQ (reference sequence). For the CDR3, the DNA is TGTGCCAGCAGCTACTCATCAGGACTAGCGGGGGGACTGTACAATGAGCAGTTCTTC. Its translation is CASSYSSGLAGGLYNEQFF.

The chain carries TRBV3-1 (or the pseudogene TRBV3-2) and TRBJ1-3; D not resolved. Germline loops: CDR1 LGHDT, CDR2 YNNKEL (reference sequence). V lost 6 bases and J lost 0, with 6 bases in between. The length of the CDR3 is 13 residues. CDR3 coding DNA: TGTGCCAGCAGGCCAAACTCTGGAAACACCATATATTTT. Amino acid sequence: CASRPNSGNTIYF.

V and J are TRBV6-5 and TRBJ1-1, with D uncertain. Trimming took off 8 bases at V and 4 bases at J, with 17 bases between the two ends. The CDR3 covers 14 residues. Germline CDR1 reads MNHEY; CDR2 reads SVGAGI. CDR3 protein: CASQPPQWGTEAFF. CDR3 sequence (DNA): TGTGCCAGCCAACCGCCACAATGGGGCACTGAAGCTTTCTTT.

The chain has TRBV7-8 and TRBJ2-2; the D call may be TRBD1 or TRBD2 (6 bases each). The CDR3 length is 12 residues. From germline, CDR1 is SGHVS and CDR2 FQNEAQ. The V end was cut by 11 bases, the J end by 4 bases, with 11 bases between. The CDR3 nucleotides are TGTGCCGTCGAGGGGGGCACCGGGGAGCTGTTTTTT. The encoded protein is CAVEGGTGELFF.

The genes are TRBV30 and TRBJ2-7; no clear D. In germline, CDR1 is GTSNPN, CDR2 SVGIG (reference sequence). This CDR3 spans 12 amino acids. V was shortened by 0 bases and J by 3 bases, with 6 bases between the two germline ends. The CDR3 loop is CAWSVLNYEQYF. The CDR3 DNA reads TGTGCCTGGAGTGTTTTAAACTACGAGCAGTACTTC. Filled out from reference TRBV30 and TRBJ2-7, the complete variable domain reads SQTIHQWPATLVQPVGSPLSLECTVEGTSNPNLYWYRQAAGRGLQLLFYSVGIGQISSEVPQNLSASRPQDRQFILSSKKLLLSDSGFYLCAWSVLNYEQYFGPGTRLTVT.

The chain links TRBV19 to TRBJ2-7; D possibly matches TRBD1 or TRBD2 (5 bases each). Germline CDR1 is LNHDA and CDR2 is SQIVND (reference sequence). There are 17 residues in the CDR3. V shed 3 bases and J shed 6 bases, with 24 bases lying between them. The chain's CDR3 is CASSIGMWGPPFPEQYF. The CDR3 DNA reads TGTGCCAGTAGTATTGGAATGTGGGGACCCCCTTTCCCCGAGCAGTACTTC.

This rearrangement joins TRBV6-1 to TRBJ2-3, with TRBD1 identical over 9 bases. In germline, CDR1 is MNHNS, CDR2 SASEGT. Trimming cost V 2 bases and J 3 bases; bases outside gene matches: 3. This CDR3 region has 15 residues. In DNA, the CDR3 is TGTGCCAGCAGTGAACTGGGGACAGGGACAGATACGCAGTATTTT. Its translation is CASSELGTGTDTQYF.

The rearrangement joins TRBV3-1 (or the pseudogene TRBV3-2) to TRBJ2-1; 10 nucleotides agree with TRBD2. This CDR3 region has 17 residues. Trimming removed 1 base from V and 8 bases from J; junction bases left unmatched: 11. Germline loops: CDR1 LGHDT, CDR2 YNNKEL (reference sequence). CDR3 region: CASSQGRSGGGSDEQFF. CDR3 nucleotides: TGTGCCAGCAGCCAAGGTAGGAGCGGGGGGGGTTCGGATGAGCAGTTCTTC.

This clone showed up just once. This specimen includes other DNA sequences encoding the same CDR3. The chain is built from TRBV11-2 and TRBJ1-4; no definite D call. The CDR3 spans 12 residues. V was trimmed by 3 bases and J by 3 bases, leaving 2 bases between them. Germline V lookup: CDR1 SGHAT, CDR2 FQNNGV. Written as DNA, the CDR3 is TGTGCCAGCAGCTTCGCTAATGAAAAACTGTTTTTT. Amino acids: CASSFANEKLFF. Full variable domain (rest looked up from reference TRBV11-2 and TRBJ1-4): EAGVAQSPRYKIIEKRQSVAFWCNPISGHATLYWYQQILGQGPKLLIQFQNNGVVDDSQLPKDRFSAERLKGVDSTLKIQPAKLEDSAVYLCASSFANEKLFFGSGTQLSVL.

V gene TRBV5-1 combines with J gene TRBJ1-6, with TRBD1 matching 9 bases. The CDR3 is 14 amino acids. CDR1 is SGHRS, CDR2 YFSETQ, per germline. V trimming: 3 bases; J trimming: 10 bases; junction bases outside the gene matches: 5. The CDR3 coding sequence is TGCGCCAGCAGCTCGGGACAGGGTGTCTCACCCCTCCACTTT. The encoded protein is CASSSGQGVSPLHF.

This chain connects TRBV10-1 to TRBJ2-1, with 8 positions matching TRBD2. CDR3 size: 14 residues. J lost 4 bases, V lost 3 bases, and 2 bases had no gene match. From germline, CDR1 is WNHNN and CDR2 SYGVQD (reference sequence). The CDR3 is CASSETSGYNEQFF. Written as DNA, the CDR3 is TGCGCCAGCAGTGAAACTAGCGGTTACAATGAGCAGTTCTTC.